These 23 T cell receptor beta chains came from one sample sequenced in a study of metastatic and nonmetastatic thyroid tumors. Patients had received no treatment of any kind before thyroid surgery. TCRdb ran MiXCR on the PCR reads. The sample records 6,100 or so clones, under 40% being singletons. Sequencing was carried out using adjacent normal tissue. The receptors originated from a male donor with papillary thyroid cancer or a benign thyroid nodule (not recorded which). Some clones in this sample may be carry-over from other donors' samples.

This clone was counted only a few times. The V and J genes are TRBV12-3 or TRBV12-4 and TRBJ1-1; D might be TRBD1 (6 bases). The CDR3 is made up of 14 amino acids. Trimming removed 3 bases from V and 1 base from J, with 9 bases in between. The CDR3 spells CASSFLGQNTEAFF. CDR3 nucleotide sequence: TGTGCCAGCAGTTTCTTGGGACAGAACACTGAAGCTTTCTTT.

The rearrangement links TRBV18 to TRBJ1-1, with 8 bases aligning to TRBD1. The CDR3 consists of 14 residues. The V gene end was trimmed by 3 bases and the J gene end by 3 bases; junction bases not matched to a gene: 3. In germline, CDR1 is KGHSH, CDR2 LQKENI. CDR3 nucleotide sequence: TGTGCCAGCTCACCGCAGGGGGCTGACACTGAAGCTTTCTTT. Protein sequence: CASSPQGADTEAFF. The whole variable domain, filled in from reference TRBV18 and TRBJ1-1, reads NAGVMQNPRHLVRRRGQEARLRCSPMKGHSHVYWYRQLPEEGLKFMVYLQKENIIDESGMPKERFSAEFPKEGPSILRIQQVVRGDSAAYFCASSPQGADTEAFFGQGTRLTVV.

The chain is built from TRBV11-2 and TRBJ1-6; D call uncertain. Germline V lookup: CDR1 SGHAT, CDR2 FQNNGV. CDR3 length equals 13 residues. V shed 0 bases and J shed 10 bases, with 7 bases lying between them. CDR3 sequence: CASSLDLTSPLHF. CDR3 sequence (DNA): TGTGCCAGCAGCTTAGATTTAACCTCACCCCTCCACTTT.

In its sample, this clone was seen many times. The same CDR3 also results from other DNA sequences found in this sample. The rearrangement links TRBV18 to TRBJ1-3; D unresolved. There are 14 residues in the CDR3. Germline CDR1 and CDR2: KGHSH and LQKENI. Trimming cost V 8 bases and J 1 base, with 12 bases left between them. The CDR3 DNA follows: TGTGCCAGCGCGCCTAGAGATTCTGGAAACACCATATATTTT. As protein: CASAPRDSGNTIYF.

By its share, this clone is medium-sized. V is TRBV11-2 and J is TRBJ2-7; D gene uncertain. The germline V gene encodes CDR1 SGHAT and CDR2 FQNNGV. Trimming removed 1 base from V and 2 bases from J, with 6 bases in between. The length of the CDR3 is 13 residues. Here the CDR3 DNA reads TGTGCCAGCAGCTTAGGAGCCACCTACGAGCAGTACTTC. This sequence encodes CASSLGATYEQYF.

In this sample, this clone is medium-sized. V gene TRBV20-1 combines with J gene TRBJ1-2; a possible D gene is TRBD1 (5 bases). CDR3 length: 12 residues. V was shortened by 6 bases and J by 6 bases, with 14 bases between the two germline ends. Germline V CDR1 and CDR2: DFQATT, SNEGSKA (reference sequence). The chain's CDR3 is CSATRGNDGYTF. The DNA of the CDR3 is TGCAGTGCCACGCGGGGGAATGATGGCTACACCTTC.

The CDR3 loop is CASSLVGNGYTF. The CDR3 DNA is TGCGCCAGCAGCTTGGTAGGGAATGGCTACACCTTC. The chain links TRBV5-1 to TRBJ1-2; no reliable D call. This CDR3 comprises 12 residues. V was pared by 0 bases and J by 6 bases, with 6 bases between. Germline V gene data show CDR1 as SGHRS and CDR2 as YFSETQ.

This clone was seen more than once but under ten times. The rearrangement joins TRBV2 to TRBJ2-7, with D possibly being TRBD1 (5 bases). Germline CDR1 and CDR2: SNHLY and FYNNEI. The CDR3 is made up of 11 amino acids. V lost 8 bases and J lost 5, with 10 bases in between. CDR3 sequence reads: CASHWGHEQYF. CDR3 coding DNA: TGTGCCAGCCATTGGGGCCACGAGCAGTACTTC. Based on the CDR3 plus reference TRBV2 and TRBJ2-7, the full variable domain is EPEVTQTPSHQVTQMGQEVILRCVPISNHLYFYWYRQILGQKVEFLVSFYNNEISEKSEIFDDQFSVERPDGSNFTLKIRSTKLEDSAMYFCASHWGHEQYFGPGTRLTVT.

The V call is TRBV7-3, the J call TRBJ2-1, with 10 bases aligning to TRBD1. CDR1 and CDR2 from the germline V gene are SGHTA and FQGTGA. The ends lost 5 bases at V and 9 bases at J; junction bases unmatched: 7. The CDR3 sequence is 14 residues long. The CDR3 loop is CASSPGTGVSEQFF. The CDR3, as DNA: TGTGCCAGCAGCCCAGGGACAGGGGTTAGTGAGCAGTTCTTC. Full variable domain (rest looked up from reference TRBV7-3 and TRBJ2-1): GAGVSQTPSNKVTEKGKYVELRCDPISGHTALYWYRQSLGQGPEFLIYFQGTGAADDSGLPNDRFFAVRPEGSVSTLKIQRTERGDSAVYLCASSPGTGVSEQFFGPGTRLTVL.

This clone was found a few times. V and J are TRBV28 and TRBJ2-4; possible D gene TRBD1, 6 bases. Trimming pared 10 bases from V and 4 bases from J, leaving 14 bases between. The length of the CDR3 is 13 residues. Germline V CDR1 and CDR2: MDHEN, SYDVKM. DNA of the CDR3: TGTGCCATCATTCTTGGACAGAAAAACATTCAGTACTTC. It encodes CAIILGQKNIQYF. The full variable domain, in which reference TRBV28 and TRBJ2-4 provide the parts outside the CDR3, is DVKVTQSSRYLVKRTGEKVFLECVQDMDHENMFWYRQDPGLGLRLIYFSYDVKMKEKGDIPEGYSVSREKKERFSLILESASTNQTSMYLCAIILGQKNIQYFGAGTRLSVL.

This clone is judged large. The rearrangement uses TRBV10-1 and TRBJ1-3, with 11 bases aligning to TRBD1. The CDR3 covers 17 residues. Trimming removed 7 bases from V and 4 bases from J; junction bases left unmatched: 12. Germline CDR1 WNHNN, CDR2 SYGVQD (reference sequence). CDR3 protein: CASKREGQGASGNTIYF. CDR3 DNA: TGCGCCAGCAAGAGGGAAGGACAGGGGGCGTCCGGAAACACCATATATTTT.

V usage is TRBV20-1 and J usage is TRBJ1-6, with 7 positions matching TRBD1. This CDR3 has 18 amino acids. Per the germline V gene, CDR1 is DFQATT and CDR2 is SNEGSKA (reference sequence). Germline trimming cut 3 bases from V and 6 bases from J; bases unmatched to any gene: 17. The CDR3, as DNA: TGCAGTGCTAGGCGGACAGGAGGGCTCAACGTACTTAATTCACCCCTCCACTTT. It codes for CSARRTGGLNVLNSPLHF.

In this sample, this clone turned up many times. A read error may explain this, as a much larger clone is one base away. In the same sample, other DNA sequences code for this CDR3. This rearrangement joins TRBV27 to TRBJ2-1; TRBD2 might be the D (6 bases). Per germline, CDR1 MNHEY and CDR2 SMNVEV (reference sequence). CDR3 length equals 15 residues. CDR3 region: CASSLSGGRRYEQFF. The CDR3 region has the DNA TGCGCCAGCAGTTTAAGTGGGGGGAGAAGATATGAGCAGTTCTTC.

The chain employs TRBV5-5 and TRBJ1-4, with D unclear. Between the trimmed V and J ends, which lost 3 bases and 9 bases, there was a span of 15 bases. CDR1 is SGHKS, CDR2 YYEKEE, per germline (reference sequence). The CDR3 totals 14 residues. DNA for the CDR3: TGTGCCAGCAGCTCTGACATGGTGAGGCAAAAACTGTTTTTT. It yields the protein CASSSDMVRQKLFF.

This clone turned up a few times. In the same sample, other DNA sequences code for this CDR3. This chain uses TRBV11-3 with TRBJ2-7; 11 nucleotides match TRBD2. Germline V lookup: CDR1 SGHNT, CDR2 YENEEA. With 5 bases clipped from V and 7 bases from J, the junction kept 13 bases outside the gene matches. CDR3 length: 16 amino acids. The CDR3 here is CASSPRPSGGIGEQYF. The CDR3 DNA is TGTGCCAGCAGCCCCCGGCCTAGCGGGGGGATAGGGGAGCAGTACTTC.

This clone turned up a few times. V is TRBV6-1 and J is TRBJ1-1; no clear D. Germline CDR1 MNHNS, CDR2 SASEGT. The V gene lost 5 bases and the J gene lost 10 bases, with 14 bases spanning the gap. This CDR3 is 12 amino acids long. CDR3 DNA sequence: TGTGCCAGCAGTAGCAAGACTTGGGGAGCTTTCTTT. Its translation: CASSSKTWGAFF.

The chain employs TRBV2 and TRBJ2-1, with no clear D. The CDR3 length is 15 residues. Germline values: CDR1 SNHLY, CDR2 FYNNEI. The germline V and J ends were trimmed by 6 bases and 2 bases, with 14 bases remaining between them. This chain's CDR3 is CASSRAGPTYNEQFF. In DNA form, the CDR3 reads TGTGCCAGCAGCCGGGCCGGGCCCACCTACAATGAGCAGTTCTTC.

The chain employs TRBV28 and TRBJ2-7, with D possibly matching TRBD2 (5 bases). The CDR3 covers 15 residues. Trimming pared 6 bases from V and 2 bases from J, leaving 17 bases between. The germline V gene has CDR1 MDHEN and CDR2 SYDVKM. The CDR3 region is CASRLSTSGTYEQYF. Here the CDR3 DNA reads TGTGCCAGCAGATTAAGTACCAGCGGAACCTACGAGCAGTACTTC.

This clone is medium-sized in the sample. The chain employs TRBV7-6 and TRBJ2-3, with 13 bases fitting TRBD2. The CDR3 runs 18 residues. The V and J ends lost 5 bases and 1 base, in that order; junction bases with no gene match: 9. Per the germline V gene, CDR1 is SGHVS and CDR2 is FNYEAQ. CDR3 protein: CASSPGTSGIVGTDTQYF. CDR3 sequence (DNA): TGTGCCAGCAGCCCCGGGACTAGCGGGATAGTGGGCACAGATACGCAGTATTTT.

The V gene is TRBV20-1, the J gene TRBJ2-3; D unclear. Germline loops: CDR1 DFQATT, CDR2 SNEGSKA (reference sequence). The CDR3 sequence is 11 residues long. Trimming removed 4 bases from V and 6 bases from J, with 8 bases in between. The CDR3 DNA sequence: TGCAGTGCTATCCCCCCGGATACGCAGTATTTT. Residues: CSAIPPDTQYF.

A note on this clone: The junction differs from germline at one of its ends, possibly a read error. This chain uses TRBV27 with TRBJ2-3, with 12 bases lining up with TRBD2. The CDR3 loop spans 15 amino acids. The V gene's germline CDR1 is MNHEY and CDR2 SMNVEV (reference sequence). CDR3 protein: CASSLAGGITYTQYF. The DNA for the CDR3 is TGTGCCAGTTCCCTAGCGGGAGGGATCACATATACGCAGTATTTT.

The rearrangement links TRBV5-1 to TRBJ2-7, with unresolved D. V was shortened by 0 bases and J by 3 bases, with 13 bases between the two germline ends. Per the germline V gene, CDR1 is SGHRS and CDR2 is YFSETQ. This CDR3 is built from 15 residues. This chain's CDR3 is CASSLVGVLFYEQYF. CDR3 in DNA: TGCGCCAGCAGCTTGGTAGGTGTACTTTTCTACGAGCAGTACTTC.

Worth noting for this clone: A much larger clone lies a single base off, so this may be a read error. The rearrangement joins TRBV6-4 to TRBJ1-6; the D gene is possibly TRBD1 (6 bases). The CDR3 consists of 13 residues. The V gene's germline CDR1 is MRHNA and CDR2 SNTAGT. The CDR3 nucleotides read TGTGCCAGCAGCCGGGACACTAATTCACACCTCCACTTT. Its protein product is CASSRDTNSHLHF.